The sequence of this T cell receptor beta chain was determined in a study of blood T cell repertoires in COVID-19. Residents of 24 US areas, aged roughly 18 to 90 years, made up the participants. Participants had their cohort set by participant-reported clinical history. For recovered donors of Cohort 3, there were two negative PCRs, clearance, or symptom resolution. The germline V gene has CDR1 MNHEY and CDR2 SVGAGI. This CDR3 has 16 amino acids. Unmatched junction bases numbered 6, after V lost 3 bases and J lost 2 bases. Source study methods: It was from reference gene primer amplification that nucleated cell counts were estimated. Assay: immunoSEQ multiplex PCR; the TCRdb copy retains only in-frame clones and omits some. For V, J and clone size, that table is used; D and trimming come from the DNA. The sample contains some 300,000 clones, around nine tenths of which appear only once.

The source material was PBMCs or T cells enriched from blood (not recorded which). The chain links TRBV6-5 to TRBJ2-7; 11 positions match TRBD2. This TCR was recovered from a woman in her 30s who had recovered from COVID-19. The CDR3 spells CASSYSLLAGAYEQYF. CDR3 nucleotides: TGTGCCAGCAGTTATTCTTTACTAGCGGGAGCCTACGAGCAGTACTTC.